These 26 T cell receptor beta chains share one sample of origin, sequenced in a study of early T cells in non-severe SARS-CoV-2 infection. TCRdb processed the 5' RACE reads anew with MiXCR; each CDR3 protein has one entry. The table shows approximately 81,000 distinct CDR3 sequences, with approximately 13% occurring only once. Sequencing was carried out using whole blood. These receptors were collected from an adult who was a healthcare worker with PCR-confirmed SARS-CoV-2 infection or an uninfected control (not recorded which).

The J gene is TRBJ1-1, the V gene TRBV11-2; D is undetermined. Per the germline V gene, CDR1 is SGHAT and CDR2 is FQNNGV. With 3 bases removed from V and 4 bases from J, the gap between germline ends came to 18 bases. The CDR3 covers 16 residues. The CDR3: CASSFSSRAGITEAFF. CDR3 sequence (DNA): TGTGCCAGCAGCTTTTCTTCACGGGCGGGGATCACTGAAGCTTTCTTT.

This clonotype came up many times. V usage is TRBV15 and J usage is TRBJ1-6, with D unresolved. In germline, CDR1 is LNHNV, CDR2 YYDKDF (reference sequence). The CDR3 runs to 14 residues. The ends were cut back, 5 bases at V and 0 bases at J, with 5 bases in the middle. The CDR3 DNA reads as TGTGCCACCAGCCCCTCCTCCTATAATTCACCCCTCCACTTT. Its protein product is CATSPSSYNSPLHF.

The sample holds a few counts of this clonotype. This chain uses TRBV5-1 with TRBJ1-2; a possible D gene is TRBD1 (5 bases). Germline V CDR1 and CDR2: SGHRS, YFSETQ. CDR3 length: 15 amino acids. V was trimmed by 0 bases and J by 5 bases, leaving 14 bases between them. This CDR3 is CASSLAGQGLYGYTF. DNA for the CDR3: TGCGCCAGCAGCTTGGCAGGCCAGGGCCTTTATGGCTACACCTTC. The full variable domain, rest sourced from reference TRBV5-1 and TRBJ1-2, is KAGVTQTPRYLIKTRGQQVTLSCSPISGHRSVSWYQQTPGQGLQFLFEYFSETQRNKGNFPGRFSGRQFSNSRSEMNVSTLELGDSALYLCASSLAGQGLYGYTFGSGTRLTVV.

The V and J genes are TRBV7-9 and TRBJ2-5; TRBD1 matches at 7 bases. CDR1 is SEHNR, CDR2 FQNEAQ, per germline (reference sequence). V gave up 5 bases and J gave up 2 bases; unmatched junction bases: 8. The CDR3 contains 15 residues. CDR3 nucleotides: TGTGCCAGCAGCCCCCCCGGGACAGCGCAAGAGACCCAGTACTTC. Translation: CASSPPGTAQETQYF. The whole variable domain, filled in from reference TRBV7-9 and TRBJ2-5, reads DTGVSQNPRHKITKRGQNVTFRCDPISEHNRLYWYRQTLGQGPEFLTYFQNEAQLEKSRLLSDRFSAERPKGSFSTLEIQRTEQGDSAMYLCASSPPGTAQETQYFGPGTRLLVL.

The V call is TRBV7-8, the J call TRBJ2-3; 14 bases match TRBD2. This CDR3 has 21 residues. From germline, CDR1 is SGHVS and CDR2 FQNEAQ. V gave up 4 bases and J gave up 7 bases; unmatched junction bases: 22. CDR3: CASSSLLGLAGATHMENTQYF. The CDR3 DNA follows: TGTGCCAGCAGCTCGCTATTGGGACTAGCGGGGGCGACGCACATGGAGAATACGCAGTATTTT.

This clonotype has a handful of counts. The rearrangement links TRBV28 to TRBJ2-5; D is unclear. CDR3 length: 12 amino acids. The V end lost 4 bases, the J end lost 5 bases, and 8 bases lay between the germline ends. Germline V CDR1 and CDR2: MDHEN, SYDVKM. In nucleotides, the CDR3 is TGTGCCAGCAGTTATCTCTGGGAGACCCAGTACTTC. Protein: CASSYLWETQYF. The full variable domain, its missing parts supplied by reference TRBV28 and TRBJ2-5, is DVKVTQSSRYLVKRTGEKVFLECVQDMDHENMFWYRQDPGLGLRLIYFSYDVKMKEKGDIPEGYSVSREKKERFSLILESASTNQTSMYLCASSYLWETQYFGPGTRLLVL.

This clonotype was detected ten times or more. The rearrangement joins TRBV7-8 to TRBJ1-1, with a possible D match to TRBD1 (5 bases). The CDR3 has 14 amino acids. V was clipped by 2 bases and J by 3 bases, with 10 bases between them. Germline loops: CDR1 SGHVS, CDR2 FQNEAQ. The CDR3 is CASSLRAGYTEAFF. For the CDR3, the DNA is TGTGCCAGCAGCTTAAGGGCAGGGTACACTGAAGCTTTCTTT.

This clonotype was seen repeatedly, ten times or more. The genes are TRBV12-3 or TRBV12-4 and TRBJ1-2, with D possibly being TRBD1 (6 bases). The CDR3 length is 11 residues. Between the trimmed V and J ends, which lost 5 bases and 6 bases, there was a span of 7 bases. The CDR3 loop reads CASSPGDGYTF. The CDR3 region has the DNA TGTGCCAGCAGTCCAGGGGATGGCTACACCTTC.

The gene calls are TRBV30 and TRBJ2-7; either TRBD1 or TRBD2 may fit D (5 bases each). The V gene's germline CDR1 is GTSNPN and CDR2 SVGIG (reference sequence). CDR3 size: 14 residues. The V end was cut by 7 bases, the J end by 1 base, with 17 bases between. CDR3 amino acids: CAFLHGTASYEQYF. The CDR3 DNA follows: TGTGCCTTCCTACATGGGACGGCTTCCTACGAGCAGTACTTC.

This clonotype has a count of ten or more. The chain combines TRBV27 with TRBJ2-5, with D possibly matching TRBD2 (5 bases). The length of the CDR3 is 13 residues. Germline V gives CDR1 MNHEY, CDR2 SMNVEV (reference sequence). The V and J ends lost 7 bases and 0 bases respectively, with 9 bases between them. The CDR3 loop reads CASKEEYQETQYF. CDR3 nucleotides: TGTGCCAGCAAGGAGGAATACCAAGAGACCCAGTACTTC.

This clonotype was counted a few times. The CDR3 DNA is TGCAGCGTGGGGACCACAGGGACCTACACCTTC. Translated, it gives CSVGTTGTYTF. The chain is built from TRBV29-1 and TRBJ1-2; possibly TRBD1 for D (6 bases). Germline CDR1 is SQVTM and CDR2 is ANQGSEA. The CDR3 runs 11 residues. The ends were cut back, 6 bases at V and 10 bases at J, with 15 bases in the middle.

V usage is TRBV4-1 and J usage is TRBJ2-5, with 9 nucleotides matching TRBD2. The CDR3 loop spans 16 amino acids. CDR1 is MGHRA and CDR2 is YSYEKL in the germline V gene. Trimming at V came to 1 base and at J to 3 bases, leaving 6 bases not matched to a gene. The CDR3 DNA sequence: TGCGCCAGCAGCCAAGGGAGCGGGGGGACAAAAGAGACCCAGTACTTC. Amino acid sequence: CASSQGSGGTKETQYF.

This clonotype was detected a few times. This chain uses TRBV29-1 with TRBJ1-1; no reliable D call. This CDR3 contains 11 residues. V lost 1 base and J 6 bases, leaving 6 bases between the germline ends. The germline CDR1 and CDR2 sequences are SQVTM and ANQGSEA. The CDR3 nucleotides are TGCAGCGTTGAAGGGTCAGCTGAAGCTTTCTTT. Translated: CSVEGSAEAFF.

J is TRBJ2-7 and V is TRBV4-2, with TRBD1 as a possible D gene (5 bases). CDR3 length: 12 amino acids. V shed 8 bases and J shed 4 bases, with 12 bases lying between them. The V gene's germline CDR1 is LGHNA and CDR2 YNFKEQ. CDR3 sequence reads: CASGFPGYEQYF. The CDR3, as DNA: TGTGCCAGCGGGTTCCCAGGGTACGAGCAGTACTTC.

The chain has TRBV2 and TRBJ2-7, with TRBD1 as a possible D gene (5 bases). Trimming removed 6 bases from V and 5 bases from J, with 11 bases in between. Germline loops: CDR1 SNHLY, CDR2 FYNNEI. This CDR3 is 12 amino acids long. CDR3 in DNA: TGTGCCAGCAGCCAGACAGTTGACGAGCAGTACTTC. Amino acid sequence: CASSQTVDEQYF.

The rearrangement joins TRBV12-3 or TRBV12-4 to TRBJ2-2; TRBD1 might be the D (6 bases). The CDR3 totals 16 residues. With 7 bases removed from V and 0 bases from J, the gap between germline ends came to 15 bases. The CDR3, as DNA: TGTGCCAGCACCCCCAGGGGCGGGCCGAACACCGGGGAGCTGTTTTTT. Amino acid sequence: CASTPRGGPNTGELFF.

CDR3 in DNA: TGCGCCAGCAGACCCGGGACTAGCGGGGTTGGTGAGCAGTTCTTC. Its translation is CASRPGTSGVGEQFF. The chain has TRBV5-1 and TRBJ2-1; 13 bases fit TRBD2. Germline loops: CDR1 SGHRS, CDR2 YFSETQ. This CDR3 spans 15 amino acids. The junction had 8 bases not matched to a gene; V was cut back by 5 bases and J by 9 bases. Full variable domain (remainder filled in from reference TRBV5-1 and TRBJ2-1): KAGVTQTPRYLIKTRGQQVTLSCSPISGHRSVSWYQQTPGQGLQFLFEYFSETQRNKGNFPGRFSGRQFSNSRSEMNVSTLELGDSALYLCASRPGTSGVGEQFFGPGTRLTVL.

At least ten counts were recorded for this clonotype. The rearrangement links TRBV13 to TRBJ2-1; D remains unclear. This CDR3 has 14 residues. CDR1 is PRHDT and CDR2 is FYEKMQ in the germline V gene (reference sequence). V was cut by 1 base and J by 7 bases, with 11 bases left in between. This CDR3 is CASSLDLPPNEQFF. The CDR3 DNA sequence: TGTGCCAGCAGCTTAGATTTGCCTCCAAATGAGCAGTTCTTC.

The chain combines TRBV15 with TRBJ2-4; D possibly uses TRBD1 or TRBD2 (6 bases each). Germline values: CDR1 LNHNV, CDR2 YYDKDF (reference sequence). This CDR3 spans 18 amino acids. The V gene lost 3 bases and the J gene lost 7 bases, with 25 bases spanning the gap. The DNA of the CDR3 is TGTGCCACCAGCAGGACTCCTGAGGGAGGAGGAGACAGGAACATTCAGTACTTC. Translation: CATSRTPEGGGDRNIQYF.

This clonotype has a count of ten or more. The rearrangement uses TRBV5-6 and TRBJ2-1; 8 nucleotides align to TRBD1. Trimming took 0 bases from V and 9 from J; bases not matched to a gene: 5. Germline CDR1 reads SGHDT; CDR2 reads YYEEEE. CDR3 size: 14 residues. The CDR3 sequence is CASSLGQGSVEQFF. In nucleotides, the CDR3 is TGTGCCAGCAGCTTGGGACAGGGGTCAGTTGAGCAGTTCTTC. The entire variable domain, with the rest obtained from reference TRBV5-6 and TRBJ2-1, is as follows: DAGVTQSPTHLIKTRGQQVTLRCSPKSGHDTVSWYQQALGQGPQFIFQYYEEEERQRGNFPDRFSGHQFPNYSSELNVNALLLGDSALYLCASSLGQGSVEQFFGPGTRLTVL.

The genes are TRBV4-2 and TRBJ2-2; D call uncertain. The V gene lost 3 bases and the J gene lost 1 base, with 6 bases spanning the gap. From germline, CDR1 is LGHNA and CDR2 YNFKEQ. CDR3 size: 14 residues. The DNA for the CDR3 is TGTGCCAGCAGCCATGAGCAGAACACCGGGGAGCTGTTTTTT. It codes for CASSHEQNTGELFF.

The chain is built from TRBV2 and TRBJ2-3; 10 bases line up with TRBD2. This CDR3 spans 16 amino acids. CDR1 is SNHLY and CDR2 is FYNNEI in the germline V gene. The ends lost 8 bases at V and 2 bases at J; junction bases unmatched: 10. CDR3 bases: TGTGCCAGCCGATGGACTAGCGGCACCCCCACAGATACGCAGTATTTT. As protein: CASRWTSGTPTDTQYF. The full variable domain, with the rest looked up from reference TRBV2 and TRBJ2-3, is EPEVTQTPSHQVTQMGQEVILRCVPISNHLYFYWYRQILGQKVEFLVSFYNNEISEKSEIFDDQFSVERPDGSNFTLKIRSTKLEDSAMYFCASRWTSGTPTDTQYFGPGTRLTVL.

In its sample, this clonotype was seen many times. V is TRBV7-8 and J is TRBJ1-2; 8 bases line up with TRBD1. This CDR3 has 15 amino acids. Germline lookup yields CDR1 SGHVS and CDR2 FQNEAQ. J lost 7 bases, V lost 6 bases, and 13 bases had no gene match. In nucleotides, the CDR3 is TGTGCCAGCAGTTTCTCTCGGACAGGGAGAGGTGGCTACACCTTC. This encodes CASSFSRTGRGGYTF.

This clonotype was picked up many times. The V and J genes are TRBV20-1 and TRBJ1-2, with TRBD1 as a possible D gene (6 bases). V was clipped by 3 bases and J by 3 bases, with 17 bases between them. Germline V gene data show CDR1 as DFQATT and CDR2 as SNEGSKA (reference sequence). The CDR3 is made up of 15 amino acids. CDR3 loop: CSASHPGRGDYGYTF. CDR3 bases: TGCAGTGCTAGCCACCCGGGCAGGGGAGACTATGGCTACACCTTC.

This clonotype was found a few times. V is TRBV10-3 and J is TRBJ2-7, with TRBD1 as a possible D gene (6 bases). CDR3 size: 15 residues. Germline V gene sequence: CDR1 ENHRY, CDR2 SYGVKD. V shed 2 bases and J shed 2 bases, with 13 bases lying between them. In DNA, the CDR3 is TGTGCCATCAGTGAGGTTGCAGGGGTCGCCTACGAGCAGTACTTC. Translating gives CAISEVAGVAYEQYF.

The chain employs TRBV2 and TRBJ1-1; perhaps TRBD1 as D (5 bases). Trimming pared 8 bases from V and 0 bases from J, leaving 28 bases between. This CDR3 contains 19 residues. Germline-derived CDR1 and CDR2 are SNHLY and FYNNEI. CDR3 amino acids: CASLTPDRESSYLNTEAFF. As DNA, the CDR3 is TGTGCCAGCCTAACTCCCGACAGAGAATCATCGTACTTGAACACTGAAGCTTTCTTT. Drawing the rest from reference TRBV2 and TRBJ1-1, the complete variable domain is EPEVTQTPSHQVTQMGQEVILRCVPISNHLYFYWYRQILGQKVEFLVSFYNNEISEKSEIFDDQFSVERPDGSNFTLKIRSTKLEDSAMYFCASLTPDRESSYLNTEAFFGQGTRLTVV.